Described below is a single T cell receptor beta chain sequence and its context. No antigen is known for it. This entry belongs to a study of cytomegalovirus exposure and HLA in healthy donors. The CDR3 is made up of 13 amino acids. Germline CDR1 is MNHEY and CDR2 is SMNVEV (reference sequence). V lost 3 bases, J lost 1 base, and 6 bases lay in between. 60 Vbeta and 13 Jbeta primers were used in PCR. Some clones are missing from TCRdb's copy, which holds only in-frame ones; the method was immunoSEQ multiplex PCR. The sample yields approximately 150,000 clones, around 82% seen once. Study results and limitations: Per a prior analysis, the majority of TCR beta V segments were productive roughly 90% or roughly 30% of the time. For cytomegalovirus status, the classifier reportedly gave diagnoses with high specificity and sensitivity. In vitro data verified three CMV-associated chains as specific for CMV antigens.

This chain links TRBV27 with TRBJ1-1, with D uncertain. The source material was PBMCs. This TCR derives from a man younger than 45 in good health and CMV-seronegative. As DNA, the CDR3 is TGTGCCAGCAGTTTCTTCAGGAACACTGAAGCTTTCTTT. Amino acid sequence: CASSFFRNTEAFF.